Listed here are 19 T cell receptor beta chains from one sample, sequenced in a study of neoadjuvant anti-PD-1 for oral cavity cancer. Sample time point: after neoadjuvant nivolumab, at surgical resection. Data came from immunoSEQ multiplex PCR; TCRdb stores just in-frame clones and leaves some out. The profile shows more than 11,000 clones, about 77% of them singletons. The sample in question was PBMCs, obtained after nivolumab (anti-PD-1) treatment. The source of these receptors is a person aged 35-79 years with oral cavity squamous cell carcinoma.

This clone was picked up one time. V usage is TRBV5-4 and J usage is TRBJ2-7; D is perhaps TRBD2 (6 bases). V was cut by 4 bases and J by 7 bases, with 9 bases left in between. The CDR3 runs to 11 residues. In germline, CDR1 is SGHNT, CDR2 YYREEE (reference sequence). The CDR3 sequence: CASSRGREQYF. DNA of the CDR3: TGTGCCAGCAGCCGGGGGAGGGAGCAGTACTTC.

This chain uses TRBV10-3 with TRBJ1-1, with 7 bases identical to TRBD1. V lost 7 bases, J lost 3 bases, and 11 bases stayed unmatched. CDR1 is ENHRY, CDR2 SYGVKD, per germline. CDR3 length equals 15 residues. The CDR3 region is CAIKGTVRTDTEAFF. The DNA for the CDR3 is TGTGCCATCAAGGGGACAGTTCGGACCGACACTGAAGCTTTCTTT.

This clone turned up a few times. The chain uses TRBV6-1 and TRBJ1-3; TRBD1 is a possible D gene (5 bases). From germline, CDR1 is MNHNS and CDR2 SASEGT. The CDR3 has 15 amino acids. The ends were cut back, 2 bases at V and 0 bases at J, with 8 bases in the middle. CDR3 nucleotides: TGTGCCAGCAGTGAAACACAGGTCTCTGGAAACACCATATATTTT. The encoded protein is CASSETQVSGNTIYF.

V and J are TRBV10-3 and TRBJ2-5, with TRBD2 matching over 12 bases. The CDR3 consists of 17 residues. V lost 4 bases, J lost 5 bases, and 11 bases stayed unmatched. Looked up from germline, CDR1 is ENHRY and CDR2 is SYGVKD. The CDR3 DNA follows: TGTGCCATCAGTGTGGGAACTAGCGGGAGGATAGTGGAGACCCAGTACTTC. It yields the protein CAISVGTSGRIVETQYF.

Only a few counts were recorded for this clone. This CDR3 is CASSLGPASGANVLTF. The CDR3 DNA sequence: TGCGCCAGCAGCTTGGGGCCAGCCTCTGGGGCCAACGTCCTGACTTTC. The rearrangement links TRBV5-1 to TRBJ2-6; D is unclear. This CDR3 comprises 16 residues. The V gene lost 0 bases and the J gene lost 0 bases, with 7 bases spanning the gap. CDR1 is SGHRS and CDR2 is YFSETQ in the germline V gene.

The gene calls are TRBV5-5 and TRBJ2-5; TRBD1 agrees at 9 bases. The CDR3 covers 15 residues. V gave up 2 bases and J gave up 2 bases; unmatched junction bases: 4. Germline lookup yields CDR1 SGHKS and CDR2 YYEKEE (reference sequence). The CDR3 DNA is TGTGCCAGCAGCTTAGGACAGGGGTATCAAGAGACCCAGTACTTC. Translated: CASSLGQGYQETQYF.

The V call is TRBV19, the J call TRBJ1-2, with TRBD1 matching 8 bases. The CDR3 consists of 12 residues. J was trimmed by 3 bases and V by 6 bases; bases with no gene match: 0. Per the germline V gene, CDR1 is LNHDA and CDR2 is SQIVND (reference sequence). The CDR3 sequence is CASRTGDYGYTF. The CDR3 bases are TGTGCCAGTAGGACAGGGGACTATGGCTACACCTTC. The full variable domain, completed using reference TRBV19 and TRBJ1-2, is DGGITQSPKYLFRKEGQNVTLSCEQNLNHDAMYWYRQDPGQGLRLIYYSQIVNDFQKGDIAEGYSVSREKKESFPLTVTSAQKNPTAFYLCASRTGDYGYTFGSGTRLTVV.

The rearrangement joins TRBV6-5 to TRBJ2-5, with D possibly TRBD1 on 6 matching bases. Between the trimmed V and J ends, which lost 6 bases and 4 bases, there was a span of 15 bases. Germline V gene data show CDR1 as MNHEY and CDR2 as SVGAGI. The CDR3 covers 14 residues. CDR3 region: CASSHRARGETQYF. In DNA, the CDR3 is TGTGCCAGCAGCCACAGGGCGCGAGGAGAGACCCAGTACTTC.

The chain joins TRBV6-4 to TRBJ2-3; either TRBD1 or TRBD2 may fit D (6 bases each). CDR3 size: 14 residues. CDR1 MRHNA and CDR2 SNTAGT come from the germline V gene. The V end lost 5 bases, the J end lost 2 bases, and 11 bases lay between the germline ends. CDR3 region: CASSPRGATDTQYF. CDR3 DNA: TGTGCCAGCAGTCCGAGGGGGGCCACAGATACGCAGTATTTT.

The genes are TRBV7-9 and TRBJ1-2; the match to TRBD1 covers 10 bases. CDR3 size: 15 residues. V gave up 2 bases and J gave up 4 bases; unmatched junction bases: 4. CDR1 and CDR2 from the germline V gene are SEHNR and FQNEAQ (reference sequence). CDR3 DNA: TGTGCCAGCAGCTTACGGGACAGGGGCATCTATGGCTACACCTTC. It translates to CASSLRDRGIYGYTF. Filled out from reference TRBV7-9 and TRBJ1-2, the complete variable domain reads DTGVSQNPRHKITKRGQNVTFRCDPISEHNRLYWYRQTLGQGPEFLTYFQNEAQLEKSRLLSDRFSAERPKGSFSTLEIQRTEQGDSAMYLCASSLRDRGIYGYTFGSGTRLTVV.

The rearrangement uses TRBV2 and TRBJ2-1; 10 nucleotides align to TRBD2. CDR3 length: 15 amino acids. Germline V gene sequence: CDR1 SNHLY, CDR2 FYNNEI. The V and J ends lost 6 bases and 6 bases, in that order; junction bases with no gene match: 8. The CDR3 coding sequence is TGTGCCAGCAGCGGAGGACTAGCGGAAACCAATGAGCAGTTCTTC. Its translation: CASSGGLAETNEQFF.

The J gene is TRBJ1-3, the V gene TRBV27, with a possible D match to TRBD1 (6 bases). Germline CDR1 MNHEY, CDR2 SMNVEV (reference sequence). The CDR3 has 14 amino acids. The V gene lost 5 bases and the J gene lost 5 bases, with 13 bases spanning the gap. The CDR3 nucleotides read TGTGCCAGCAGTCCCGCCAGGGGTCGAAACACCATATATTTT. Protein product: CASSPARGRNTIYF.

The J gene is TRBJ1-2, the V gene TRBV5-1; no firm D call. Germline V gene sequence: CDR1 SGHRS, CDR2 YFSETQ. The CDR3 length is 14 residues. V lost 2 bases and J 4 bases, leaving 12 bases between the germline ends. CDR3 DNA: TGCGCCAGCAGCTTCCTGGACCGGTTCTATGGCTACACCTTC. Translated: CASSFLDRFYGYTF.

The CDR3 here is CASSSGQTIGNTIYF. CDR3 coding DNA: TGTGCCAGCAGCTCGGGACAGACTATAGGAAACACCATATATTTT. J is TRBJ1-3 and V is TRBV7-9; 7 bases line up with TRBD1. Trimming at V came to 4 bases and at J to 4 bases, leaving 7 bases not matched to a gene. CDR3 length equals 15 residues. Germline values: CDR1 SEHNR, CDR2 FQNEAQ (reference sequence). The whole variable domain, filled in from reference TRBV7-9 and TRBJ1-3, reads DTGVSQNPRHKITKRGQNVTFRCDPISEHNRLYWYRQTLGQGPEFLTYFQNEAQLEKSRLLSDRFSAERPKGSFSTLEIQRTEQGDSAMYLCASSSGQTIGNTIYFGEGSWLTVV.

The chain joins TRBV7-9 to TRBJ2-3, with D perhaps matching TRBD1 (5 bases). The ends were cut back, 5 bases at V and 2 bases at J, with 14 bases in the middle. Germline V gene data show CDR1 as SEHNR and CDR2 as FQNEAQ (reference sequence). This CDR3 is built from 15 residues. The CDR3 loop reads CASSPKGPFTDTQYF. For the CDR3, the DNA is TGTGCCAGCAGCCCTAAGGGGCCCTTCACAGATACGCAGTATTTT.

The CDR3 spells CASSLGLAGGLHEQYF. DNA for the CDR3: TGCGCCAGCAGCTTGGGCCTAGCGGGGGGATTGCACGAGCAGTACTTC. V and J are TRBV5-1 and TRBJ2-7; TRBD2 matches at 11 bases. Per germline, CDR1 SGHRS and CDR2 YFSETQ. The CDR3 has 16 residues. V shed 0 bases, J shed 5 bases, and the junction held 7 bases outside the gene matches. Variable domain in full (rest from reference TRBV5-1 and TRBJ2-7): KAGVTQTPRYLIKTRGQQVTLSCSPISGHRSVSWYQQTPGQGLQFLFEYFSETQRNKGNFPGRFSGRQFSNSRSEMNVSTLELGDSALYLCASSLGLAGGLHEQYFGPGTRLTVT.

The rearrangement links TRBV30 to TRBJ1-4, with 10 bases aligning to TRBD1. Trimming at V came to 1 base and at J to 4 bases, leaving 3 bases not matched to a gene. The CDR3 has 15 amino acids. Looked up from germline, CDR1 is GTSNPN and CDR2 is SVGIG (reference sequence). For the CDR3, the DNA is TGTGCCTGGAGTGGACAGGGGGCGAATAATGAAAAACTGTTTTTT. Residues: CAWSGQGANNEKLFF.

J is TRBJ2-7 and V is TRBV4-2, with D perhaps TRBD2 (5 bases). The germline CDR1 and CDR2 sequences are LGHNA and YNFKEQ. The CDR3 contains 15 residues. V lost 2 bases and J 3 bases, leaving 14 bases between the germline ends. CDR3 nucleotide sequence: TGTGCCAGCAGCCAAACGCCGGGATGGGACTACGAGCAGTACTTC. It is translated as CASSQTPGWDYEQYF.

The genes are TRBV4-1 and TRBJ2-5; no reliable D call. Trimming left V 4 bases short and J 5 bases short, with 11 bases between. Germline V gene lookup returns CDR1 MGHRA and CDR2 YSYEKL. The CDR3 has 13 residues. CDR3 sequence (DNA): TGCGCCAGCAGCCGGCTGCTGCGGGAGACCCAGTACTTC. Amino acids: CASSRLLRETQYF.